This TCR beta chain was sequenced during a study of blood T cell repertoires in COVID-19. For the study at large: Nucleic acid was either cDNA or gDNA, and it came from T cells, B-cell-depleted T cells, or PBMCs.

In the study's own analysis: Cell counts per sample came from amplifying reference gene primers. Some clones are missing from TCRdb's copy, which holds only in-frame ones; the method was immunoSEQ multiplex PCR. D and trimming come from the DNA, and the V and J calls and clone size come from that table. The table shows approximately 53,000 clones, with more than 85% occurring only once. The CDR3 spans 12 residues. The J segment lost 9 bases and the V segment lost 4 bases, leaving 3 bases of the junction unmatched. Germline loops: CDR1 SGHTA, CDR2 FQGTGA. Sequencing used peripheral blood. The gene calls are TRBV7-3 and TRBJ2-1, with 7 bases identical to TRBD2. The source of this sequence is an elderly woman with acute or convalescent COVID-19. In nucleotides, the CDR3 is TGTGCCAGCAGCTCCGGACTAGTTGAGCAGTTCTTC. This codes for CASSSGLVEQFF.